This T cell receptor beta chain is from a study of post-analysis software for immune sequencing data. Trimming took off 3 bases at V and 0 bases at J, with 9 bases between the two ends. The length of the CDR3 is 13 residues. Germline CDR1 SQVTM, CDR2 ANQGSEA. Unique molecular identifiers were present in the TCR beta cDNA libraries. TCRdb re-analysed the PCR reads in MiXCR, keeping a single row per CDR3 protein. The data contain about 770,000 distinct CDR3 sequences, roughly 46% of them seen just once; the ten biggest clones take up just under 5%. Study observations and caveats: Among multiple sclerosis patients, normalized Chao1 diversity was significantly below that of controls. The five TRBV segments detected at higher frequency in patients than in controls included TRBV5-6, TRBV5-1 and TRBV20-1.

Concerning this clonotype: Its antigen is as yet unknown.

The chain couples TRBV29-1 to TRBJ2-7, with a possible D match to TRBD1 (5 bases). Sequences were obtained from blood. The origin of this receptor is a girl between 5 and 17 years old with multiple sclerosis. The DNA of the CDR3 is TGCAGCGTTGATGTGGACAACTCCTACGAGCAGTACTTC. Its translation is CSVDVDNSYEQYF.